This TCR beta chain was sequenced in a study of blood T cells in healthy people across ages (dated by TCRdb to 2014 to 2015). Study-level background: In model experiments, template switching captured roughly one uniquely barcoded TCR beta cDNA molecule for every two T cells. Two additional independent replicas of 1 million unique cDNA reads from the same blood draw were analyzed for two donors (one aged 18 to 30 and one aged 80 or older). To track age-related changes in TCR beta repertoire diversity, the study relied on deep sequencing normalized with unique cDNA molecular identifiers. Donors were grouped into four age groups: young (average approximately 16 years), middle-aged (over 35), aged (around 66) and long-lived (approximately 81). The full study reports these points: Since profiling was done on bulk unsorted PBMCs, naive and antigen-experienced compartments could not be conclusively compared. Estimates of total diversity from one million sequenced T cells were regarded as lower bounds and underestimates. The percentage of naive T cells measured by flow cytometry correlated strongly with observed TCR beta diversity. Compared with the aged group, more naive CD4+ T cells, fewer expanded clones and increased TCR diversity were shown by the long-lived group, suggesting age selection. Donor CMV infection status was unknown, potentially confounding age-related changes in expanded clonotypes. As age increased, observed TCR beta diversity per million T cells dropped in a roughly linear way, and a significant reduction was already evident by age around 41.

Systemically healthy Caucasian individuals from Russia, some 38 in total and aged roughly 6 to 100 years, were included as donors. Each donor gave ten milliliters of peripheral blood, drawn into EDTA-treated Vacutainer tubes. Ficoll-Paque density-gradient centrifugation was used to isolate PBMCs, with at least 7 million obtained per sample. Total RNA was extracted from PBMCs with Trizol reagent, with at least 6 micrograms obtained per sample. Naive CD45RAhigh/CD27high T cell percentages were measured by flow cytometry on a PBMC aliquot from every donor. This clonotype was seen a handful of times. The clone's antigen remains unknown. Within one base of it there is no much larger clone, and no base qualities were kept. As encoded in the germline V gene, CDR1 is LGHNA while CDR2 is YNFKEQ. Counted from cysteine to phenylalanine, this CDR3 has 14 amino acids. Only the CDR3 portion is preserved as DNA: 42 bases, with reading frame beginning at the first base. Trimming takes 3 bases off V and 3 bases off J; junction bases not matched to a gene: 0.

Libraries came from 5' RACE. The sequencing machine was an Illumina HiSeq 2500. A second PCR of about 7 to 12 cycles was performed with a sample-barcoded 5' primer and a J-beta primer mix. A unique molecular identifier was introduced onto each TCR beta cDNA molecule by a template-switch 5' adaptor carrying 12 random nucleotides. At least 2.5 million CDR3-containing paired-end reads were obtained from each sample. First-strand cDNA was synthesized from all RNA with the Mint cDNA synthesis kit, primed by a TRBC-specific oligonucleotide. All cDNA was treated with uracil-DNA glycosylase and then went through a first 18-cycle PCR with the universal primers M1SS and BC2_uni_R. Concerning the study's data processing: Each sample was normalized by randomly selecting 1 million high-quality reads, each carrying a distinct molecular identifier. Instead of being binned into consensus sequences, reads with shared molecular identifiers were discarded. CDR3 identification, clonotype clustering and error correction used MiTCR with a Q25 quality threshold and the strictest error-elimination algorithm. A nonparametric unseen species model using Euler transformation provided a lower-bound estimate of total TCR beta diversity. TCRdb's own reprocessing of the public reads used fastp at Q25 and MiXCR and kept productive beta chains. Each CDR3 protein appears once, grouped with its most common genes and DNA. What appears here as the V and J calls and clone size reflects TCRdb's work, not the paper's. The sample yields about 560,000 distinct CDR3 sequences; roughly a quarter were counted once. The ten biggest clones cover 3.6% of the sample.

In addition, the sample was reused for a study of T cells of mothers and their children. From that second study: Nine systemically healthy Caucasian individuals served as donors, namely three mothers together with their six children. cDNA synthesis used all of the extracted RNA, with roughly 1.5 ug of RNA in each 15 ul reaction. In the second PCR, the M1S primer introduced both the sample barcodes and 2-4 random nucleotides. More than 8.5 million TCR beta CDR3 reads were obtained from each mother, and some 3 million reads were obtained from each child. Thymic selection similarly shapes TCR recombination output in related and unrelated pairs, with minor effect from inherited differences. Normalized repertoire overlap was always found to be slightly, but never significantly, higher in related mother-child pairs than in unrelated mother-child pairs. Persistent microchimeric T cell clones were not detected, at a sensitivity of 85 to 100 clones per million clonotypes. To look for features that set related mother-child pairs apart from unrelated individuals, the researchers ran deep NGS to compare the TCR beta repertoires of mothers and children. On average, the children were around 11 +/- 4 years old, while the mothers were around 40 +/- 4 years old. After adapter ligation with NEBNext reagents, the libraries were sequenced on Illumina HiSeq 2000 with 100+100 nt paired-end reads. Mother and child libraries were prepared a month apart and sequenced in separate runs to prevent cross-contamination. For each donor, somewhere between roughly 450,000 and 2,200,000 distinct TCR beta clonotypes were identified. Naive TCR beta clonotypes were estimated from low-frequency clonotypes matched to each donor's FACS-determined naive share, without sorting.

The chain is made from TRBV4-2 and TRBJ1-4; TRBD1 agrees with 8 junctional bases. The sequence came from a boy aged 2 to 10 in good health. Sequencing input: blood. The CDR3 protein is CASSHRGPNEKLFF. The DNA is TGTGCCAGCAGCCACAGGGGGCCTAATGAAAAACTGTTTTTT.